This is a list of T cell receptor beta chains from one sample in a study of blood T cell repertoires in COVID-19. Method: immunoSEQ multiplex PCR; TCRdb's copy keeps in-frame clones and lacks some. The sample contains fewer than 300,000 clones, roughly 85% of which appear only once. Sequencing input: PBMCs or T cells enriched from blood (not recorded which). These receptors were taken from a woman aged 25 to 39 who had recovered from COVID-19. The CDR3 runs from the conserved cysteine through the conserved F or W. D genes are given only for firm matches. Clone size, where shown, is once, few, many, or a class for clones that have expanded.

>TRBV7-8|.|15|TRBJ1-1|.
TGTGCCAGCAGCTTAGAGGCCAGGGGTAACACTGAAGCTTTCTTT
CASSLEARGNTEAFF
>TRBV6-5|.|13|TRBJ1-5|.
TGTGCCAGCAGTTACGTTCCGGGTCAGCCCCAGCATTTT
CASSYVPGQPQHF
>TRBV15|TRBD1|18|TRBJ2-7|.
TGTGCCACCAGCAGAGACCCCTTGGGGGGGACAGGGACATACGAGCAGTACTTC
CATSRDPLGGTGTYEQYF
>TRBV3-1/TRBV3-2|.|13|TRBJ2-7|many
TGTGCCAGCAGCCAAGATTGGGCGACGAAGCAGTACTTC
CASSQDWATKQYF
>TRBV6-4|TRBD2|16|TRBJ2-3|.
TGTGCCAGCAGTGACTCGTCTAGCGGCCACACAGATACGCAGTATTTT
CASSDSSSGHTDTQYF
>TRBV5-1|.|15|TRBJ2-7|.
TGCGCCAGCAGCTCGAGGGGACACGGCACCTACGAGCAGTACTTC
CASSSRGHGTYEQYF
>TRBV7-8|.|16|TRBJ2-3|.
TGTGCCAGCAGCTTGTTCCCAGGGTCCGGCACAGATACGCAGTATTTT
CASSLFPGSGTDTQYF
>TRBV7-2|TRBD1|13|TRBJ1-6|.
TGTGCCAGCAGGGGGGACAGATATTCACCCCTCCACTTT
CASRGDRYSPLHF
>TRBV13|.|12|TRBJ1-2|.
TGTGCCAGCGTAGGAGGAACGAATGGCTACACCTTC
CASVGGTNGYTF
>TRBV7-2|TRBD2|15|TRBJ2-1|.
TGTGCCAGCAGCTTAAGCTTACTAGCGGGCGGAGAGCAGTTCTTC
CASSLSLLAGGEQFF
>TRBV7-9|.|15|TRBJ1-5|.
TGTGCCAGCAGCTTAGCGGGCCCACAGGATCAGCCCCAGCATTTT
CASSLAGPQDQPQHF
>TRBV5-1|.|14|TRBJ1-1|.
TGCGCCAGCAGCCCGGACACAGTGAACACTGAAGCTTTCTTT
CASSPDTVNTEAFF
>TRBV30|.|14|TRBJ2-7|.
TGTGCCTGGAGTTTGGGCGGGTTGATCTACGAGCAGTACTTC
CAWSLGGLIYEQYF
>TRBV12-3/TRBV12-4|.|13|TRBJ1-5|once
TGTGCCAGCAGTTTTGAGGTTGCGGGGCCCCAGCATTTT
CASSFEVAGPQHF
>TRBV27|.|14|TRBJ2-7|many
TGTGCCAGCAGTGCGGGACCAAAAGGCTACGAGCAGTACTTC
CASSAGPKGYEQYF
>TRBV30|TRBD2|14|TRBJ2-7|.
TGTGCCTGGAATCGGGAGGGAATAAGGTACGAGCAGTACTTC
CAWNREGIRYEQYF
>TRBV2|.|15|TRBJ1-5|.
TGTGCCAGCAGGAGGGCAAATTATTACAATCAGCCCCAGCATTTT
CASRRANYYNQPQHF
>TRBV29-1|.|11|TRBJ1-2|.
TGCAGCGTTGGTAGCGGCTATGGCTACACCTTC
CSVGSGYGYTF
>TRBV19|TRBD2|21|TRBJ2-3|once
TGTGCCAGTAGTATCCAGACCGGACCCGGACTAGCGGGAGGGGGCACAGATACGCAGTATTTT
CASSIQTGPGLAGGGTDTQYF
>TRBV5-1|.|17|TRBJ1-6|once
TGCGCCAGCAGCTTGGAACCAATTAGCTCCTATAATTCACCCCTCCACTTT
CASSLEPISSYNSPLHF
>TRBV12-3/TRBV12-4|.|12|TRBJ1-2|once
TGTGCCAGCAGCTCCCGGGTCTATGGCTACACCTTC
CASSSRVYGYTF
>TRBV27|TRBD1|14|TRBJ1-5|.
TGTGCCAGCAGGACAGGGGATAGCAATCAGCCCCAGCATTTT
CASRTGDSNQPQHF
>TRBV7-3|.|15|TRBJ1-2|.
TGTGCCAGCAGCCCTGGCGGGGGCCAGACCTATGGCTACACCTTC
CASSPGGGQTYGYTF
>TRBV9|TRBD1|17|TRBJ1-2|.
TGTGCCAGCAGCGTCGTGAGGGACAGGGAACATGGCTATGGCTACACCTTC
CASSVVRDREHGYGYTF
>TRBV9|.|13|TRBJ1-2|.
TGTGCCAGCAGCCCCGGGACTGAGTATGGCTACACCTTC
CASSPGTEYGYTF
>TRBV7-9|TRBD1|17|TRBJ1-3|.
TGTGCCAGCATTTCAACGGGACAGGGGGCACTCGGAAACACCATATATTTT
CASISTGQGALGNTIYF
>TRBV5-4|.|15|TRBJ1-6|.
TGTGCCAGCAGCTCATTCGCAACCGGGAATTCACCCCTCCACTTT
CASSSFATGNSPLHF
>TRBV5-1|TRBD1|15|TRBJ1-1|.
TGCGCCAGCAGCTTAAGACTCGACAGGGCGACTGAAGCTTTCTTT
CASSLRLDRATEAFF
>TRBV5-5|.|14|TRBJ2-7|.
TGTGCCAGCAGAACTGACAGGTTCTCCTACGAGCAGTACTTC
CASRTDRFSYEQYF
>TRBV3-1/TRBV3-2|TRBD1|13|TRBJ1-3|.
TGTGCCAGCAGCCCGGACAGGGACTACACCATATATTTT
CASSPDRDYTIYF
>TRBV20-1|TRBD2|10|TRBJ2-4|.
TGCAGTGCCGGCGGGAGGGTTCAGTACTTC
CSAGGRVQYF
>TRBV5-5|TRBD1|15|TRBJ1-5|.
TGTGCCAGCAGCCCGACCGGGACAGGGTTTGAGCCCCAGCATTTT
CASSPTGTGFEPQHF
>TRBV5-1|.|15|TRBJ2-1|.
TGCGCCAGCAGTAGTACAAGCGGGTCCTACAATGAGCAGTTCTTC
CASSSTSGSYNEQFF
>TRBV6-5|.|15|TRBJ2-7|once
TGTGCCAGCAGTCCCTCGGTTAGCGGCACCTACGAGCAGTACTTC
CASSPSVSGTYEQYF
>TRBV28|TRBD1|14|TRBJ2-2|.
TGTGCCAGCAGAGGACAGGGGGATTCCGGGGAGCTGTTTTTT
CASRGQGDSGELFF
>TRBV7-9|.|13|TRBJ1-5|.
TGTGCCAGCAGCTTAGGAGCGGGTCAGCCCCAGCATTTT
CASSLGAGQPQHF
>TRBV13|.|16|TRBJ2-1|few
TGTGCCAGCAGCGATCGACTCGACCTTCTTTACAATGAGCAGTTCTTC
CASSDRLDLLYNEQFF
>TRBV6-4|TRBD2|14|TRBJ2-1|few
TGTGCCAGCAGTGACGGCCGTAGCGGGAATCCGCAGTTCTTC
CASSDGRSGNPQFF
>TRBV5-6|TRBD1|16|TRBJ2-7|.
TGTGCCAGCAGCCCGTTAACGGGACAGGAACTCTACGAGCAGTACTTC
CASSPLTGQELYEQYF
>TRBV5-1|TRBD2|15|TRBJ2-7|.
TGCGCCAGCAGCTTGGGCACTAGCGGGGGATACGAGCAGTACTTC
CASSLGTSGGYEQYF